This T cell receptor beta chain was identified during a study of graft-versus-host responses after intestinal transplantation. Study-level background: Every transplant recipient was induced with anti-thymocyte globulin, then maintained on tacrolimus and steroids for approximately three years.

Study conclusions and caveats: High graft-versus-host to host-versus-graft clonal ratios were seen in allografts of patients with graft-donor T cell macrochimerism. Recipient marrow harbored GvH clones, some of which surfaced first in ileum or blood.

In regard to this clone: The antigen is unknown.

Sequencing used immunoSEQ multiplex PCR; TCRdb keeps in-frame clones, though not all of them. The profile shows roughly 81,000 clones, 80% to 85% of them singletons. Unmatched junction bases numbered 3, after V lost 3 bases and J lost 8 bases. The germline CDR1 and CDR2 sequences are SNHLY and FYNNEI. The CDR3 is made up of 13 amino acids. This chain links TRBV2 with TRBJ2-4; 8 positions match TRBD1. This TCR came from a human donor who received an intestinal transplant. Material: unstimulated CD4+ T cells sorted from spleen or lymph node cells, obtained before intestinal transplant. The CDR3 nucleotides are TGTGCCAGCAGTGAGGACAGGGAGGACATTCAGTACTTC. Its translation: CASSEDREDIQYF.